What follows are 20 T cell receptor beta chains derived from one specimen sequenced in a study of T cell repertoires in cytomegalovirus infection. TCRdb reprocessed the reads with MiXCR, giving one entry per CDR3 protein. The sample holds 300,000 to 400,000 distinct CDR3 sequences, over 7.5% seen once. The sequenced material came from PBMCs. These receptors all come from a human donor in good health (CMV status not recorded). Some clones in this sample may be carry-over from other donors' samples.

The CDR3 nucleotides read TGTGCCTCCGCGGTGGTGGGGGTTGATAATTCACCCCTCCACTTT. Protein product: CASAVVGVDNSPLHF. The V gene is TRBV10-3, the J gene TRBJ1-6; D perhaps matches TRBD1 (5 bases). Germline V gene sequence: CDR1 ENHRY, CDR2 SYGVKD. V was clipped by 11 bases and J by 5 bases, with 19 bases between them. The CDR3 is 15 residues long.

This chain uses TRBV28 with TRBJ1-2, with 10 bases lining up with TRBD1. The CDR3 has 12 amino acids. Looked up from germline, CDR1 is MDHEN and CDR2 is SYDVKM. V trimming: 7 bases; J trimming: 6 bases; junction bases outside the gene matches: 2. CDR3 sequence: CASTDRGHGYTF. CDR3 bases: TGTGCCAGCACCGACAGGGGGCATGGCTACACCTTC.

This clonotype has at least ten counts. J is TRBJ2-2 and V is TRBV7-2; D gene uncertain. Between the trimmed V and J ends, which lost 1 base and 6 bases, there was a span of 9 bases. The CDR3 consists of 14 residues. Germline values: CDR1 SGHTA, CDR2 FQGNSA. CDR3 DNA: TGTGCCAGCAGCTTAGTAAGGTCGTCCGGGGAGCTGTTTTTT. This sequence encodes CASSLVRSSGELFF. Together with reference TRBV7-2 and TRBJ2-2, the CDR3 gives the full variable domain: GAGVSQSPSNKVTEKGKDVELRCDPISGHTALYWYRQSLGQGLEFLIYFQGNSAPDKSGLPSDRFSAERTGGSVSTLTIQRTQQEDSAVYLCASSLVRSSGELFFGEGSRLTVL.

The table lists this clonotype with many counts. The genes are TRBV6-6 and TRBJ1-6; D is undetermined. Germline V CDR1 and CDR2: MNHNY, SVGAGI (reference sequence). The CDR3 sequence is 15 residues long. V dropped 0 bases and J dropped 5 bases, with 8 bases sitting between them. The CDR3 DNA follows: TGTGCCAGCAGTTACTCAGGGCCGAATAATTCACCCCTCCACTTT. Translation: CASSYSGPNNSPLHF.

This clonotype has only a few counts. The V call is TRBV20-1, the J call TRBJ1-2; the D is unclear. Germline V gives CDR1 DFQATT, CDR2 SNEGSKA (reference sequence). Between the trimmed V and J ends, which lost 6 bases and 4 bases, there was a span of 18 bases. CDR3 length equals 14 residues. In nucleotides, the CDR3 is TGCAGTGCCAGTCTTCTTGGGTTGGGCTATGGCTACACCTTC. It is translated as CSASLLGLGYGYTF.

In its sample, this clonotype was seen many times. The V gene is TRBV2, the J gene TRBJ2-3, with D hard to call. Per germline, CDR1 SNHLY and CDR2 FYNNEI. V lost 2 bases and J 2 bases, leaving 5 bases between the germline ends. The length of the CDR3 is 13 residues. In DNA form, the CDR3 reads TGTGCCAGCAGTGAACCTTTCACAGATACGCAGTATTTT. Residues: CASSEPFTDTQYF. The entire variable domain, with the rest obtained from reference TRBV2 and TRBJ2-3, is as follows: EPEVTQTPSHQVTQMGQEVILRCVPISNHLYFYWYRQILGQKVEFLVSFYNNEISEKSEIFDDQFSVERPDGSNFTLKIRSTKLEDSAMYFCASSEPFTDTQYFGPGTRLTVL.

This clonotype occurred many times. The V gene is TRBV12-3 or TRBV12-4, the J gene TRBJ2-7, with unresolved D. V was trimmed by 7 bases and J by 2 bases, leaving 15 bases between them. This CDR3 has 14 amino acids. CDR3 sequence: CASIPPWQPYEQYF. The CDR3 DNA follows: TGTGCCAGCATTCCCCCCTGGCAGCCCTACGAGCAGTACTTC.

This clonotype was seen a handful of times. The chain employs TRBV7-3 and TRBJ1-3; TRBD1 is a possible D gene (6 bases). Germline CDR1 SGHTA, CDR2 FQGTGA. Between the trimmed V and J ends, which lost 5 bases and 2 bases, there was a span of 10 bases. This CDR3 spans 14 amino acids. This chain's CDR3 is CASSHTGPGNTIYF. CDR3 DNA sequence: TGTGCCAGCAGCCACACAGGGCCTGGAAACACCATATATTTT. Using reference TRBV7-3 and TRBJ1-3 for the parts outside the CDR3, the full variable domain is GAGVSQTPSNKVTEKGKYVELRCDPISGHTALYWYRQSLGQGPEFLIYFQGTGAADDSGLPNDRFFAVRPEGSVSTLKIQRTERGDSAVYLCASSHTGPGNTIYFGEGSWLTVV.

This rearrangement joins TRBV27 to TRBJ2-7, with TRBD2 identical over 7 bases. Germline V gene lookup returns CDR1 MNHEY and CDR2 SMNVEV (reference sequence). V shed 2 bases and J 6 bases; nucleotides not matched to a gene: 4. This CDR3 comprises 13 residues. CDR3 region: CASSLAGVSEQYF. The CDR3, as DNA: TGTGCCAGCAGTTTAGCGGGAGTTTCCGAGCAGTACTTC.

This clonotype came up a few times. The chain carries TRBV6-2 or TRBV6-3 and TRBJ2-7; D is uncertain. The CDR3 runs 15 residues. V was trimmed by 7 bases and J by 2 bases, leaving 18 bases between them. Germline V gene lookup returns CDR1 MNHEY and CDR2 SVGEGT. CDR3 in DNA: TGTGCCAGCACTCCCCGGGCAATTCCCCCCTACGAGCAGTACTTC. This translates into CASTPRAIPPYEQYF.

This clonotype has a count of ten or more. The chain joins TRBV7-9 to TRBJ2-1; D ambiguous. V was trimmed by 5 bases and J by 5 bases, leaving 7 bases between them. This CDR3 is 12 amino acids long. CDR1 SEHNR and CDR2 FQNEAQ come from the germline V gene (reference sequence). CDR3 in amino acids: CASSPQHNEQFF. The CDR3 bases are TGTGCCAGCAGCCCGCAACACAATGAGCAGTTCTTC.

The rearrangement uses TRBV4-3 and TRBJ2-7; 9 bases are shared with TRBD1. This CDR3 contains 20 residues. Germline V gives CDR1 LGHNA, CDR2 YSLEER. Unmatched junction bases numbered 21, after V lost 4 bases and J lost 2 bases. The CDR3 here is CASSLGALGRTGGFPYEQYF. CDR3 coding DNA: TGCGCCAGCAGCCTCGGGGCCTTGGGACGAACAGGGGGCTTCCCCTACGAGCAGTACTTC.

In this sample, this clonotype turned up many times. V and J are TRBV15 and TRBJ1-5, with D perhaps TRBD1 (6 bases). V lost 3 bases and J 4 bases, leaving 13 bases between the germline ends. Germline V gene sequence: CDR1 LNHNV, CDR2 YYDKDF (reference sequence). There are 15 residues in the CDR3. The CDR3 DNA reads TGTGCCACCAGCAGGGCAGGGGAAGGGAATCAGCCCCAGCATTTT. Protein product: CATSRAGEGNQPQHF. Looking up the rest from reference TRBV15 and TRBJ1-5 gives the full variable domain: DAMVIQNPRYQVTQFGKPVTLSCSQTLNHNVMYWYQQKSSQAPKLLFHYYDKDFNNEADTPDNFQSRRPNTSFCFLDIRSPGLGDTAMYLCATSRAGEGNQPQHFGDGTRLSIL.

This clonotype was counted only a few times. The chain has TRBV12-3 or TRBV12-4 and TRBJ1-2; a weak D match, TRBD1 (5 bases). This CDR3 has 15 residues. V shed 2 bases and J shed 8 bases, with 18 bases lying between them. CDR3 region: CASSLFLADTGGYTF. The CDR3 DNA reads TGTGCCAGCAGTTTATTCCTCGCGGACACCGGCGGCTACACCTTC.

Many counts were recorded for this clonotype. The CDR3 DNA reads TGTGCCAGCAGTTTATCTGAGCCGAACACTGAAGCTTTCTTT. This translates into CASSLSEPNTEAFF. The gene calls are TRBV12-3 or TRBV12-4 and TRBJ1-1; no clear D gene. Trimming took 2 bases from V and 1 from J, leaving 8 bases between them. This CDR3 is built from 14 residues.

The CDR3 DNA reads as TGCGCCAGCAGCTTGCGGGATAACACCGGGGAGCTGTTTTTT. Translating it yields CASSLRDNTGELFF. V usage is TRBV5-1 and J usage is TRBJ2-2, with a tentative D call TRBD2 (5 bases). CDR3 size: 14 residues. Germline-derived CDR1 and CDR2 are SGHRS and YFSETQ. The V end was cut by 1 base, the J end by 2 bases, with 6 bases between.

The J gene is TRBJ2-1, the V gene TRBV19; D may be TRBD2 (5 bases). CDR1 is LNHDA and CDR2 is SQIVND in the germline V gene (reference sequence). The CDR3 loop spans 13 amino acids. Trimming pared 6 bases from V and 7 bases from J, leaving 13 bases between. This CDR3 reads CASSLRTGNEQFF. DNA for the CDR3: TGTGCCAGTAGCCTTCGGACGGGAAATGAGCAGTTCTTC.

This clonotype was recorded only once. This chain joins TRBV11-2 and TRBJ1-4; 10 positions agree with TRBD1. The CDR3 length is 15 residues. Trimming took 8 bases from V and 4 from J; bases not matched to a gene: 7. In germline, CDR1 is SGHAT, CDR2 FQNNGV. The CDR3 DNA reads TGTGCCAGCTCGACAGGGGGCGTTTATAATGAAAAACTGTTTTTT. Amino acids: CASSTGGVYNEKLFF.

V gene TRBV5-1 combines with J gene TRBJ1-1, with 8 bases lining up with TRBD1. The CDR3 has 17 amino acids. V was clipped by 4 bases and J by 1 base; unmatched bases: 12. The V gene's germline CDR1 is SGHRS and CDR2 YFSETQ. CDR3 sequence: CASSTRTWDRTNTEAFF. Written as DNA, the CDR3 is TGCGCCAGCAGCACACGAACTTGGGACAGGACGAACACTGAAGCTTTCTTT. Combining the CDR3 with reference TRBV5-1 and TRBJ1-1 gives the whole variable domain KAGVTQTPRYLIKTRGQQVTLSCSPISGHRSVSWYQQTPGQGLQFLFEYFSETQRNKGNFPGRFSGRQFSNSRSEMNVSTLELGDSALYLCASSTRTWDRTNTEAFFGQGTRLTVV.

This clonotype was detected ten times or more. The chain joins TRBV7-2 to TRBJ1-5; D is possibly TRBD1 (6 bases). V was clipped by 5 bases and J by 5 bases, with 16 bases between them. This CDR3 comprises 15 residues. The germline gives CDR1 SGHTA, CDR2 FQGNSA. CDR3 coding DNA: TGTGCCAGCAGCCTCCGGGACGGGGGCTATCAGCCCCAGCATTTT. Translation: CASSLRDGGYQPQHF.